This T cell receptor (beta chain) comes out of a study of graft-versus-host responses after intestinal transplantation. The overall study: Recipients received multivisceral, liver-intestinal, or isolated intestinal transplants.

This table comes from immunoSEQ multiplex PCR, and its TCRdb copy is limited to in-frame clones, with some not included. This table has some 45,000 clones, about 95% appearing once. The germline gives CDR1 LNHDA, CDR2 SQIVND (reference sequence). CDR3 size: 13 residues. V lost 5 bases and J 0 bases, leaving 7 bases between the germline ends. The sequence came from a human patient who received an intestinal transplant, so some T cells may come from the graft donor. J is TRBJ1-1 and V is TRBV19; D is possibly TRBD1 (5 bases). The starting material was PBMCs, obtained 335 days after intestinal transplant. Written as DNA, the CDR3 is TGTGCCAGTAGTCGACAGATGAACACTGAAGCTTTCTTT. It yields the protein CASSRQMNTEAFF.